This T cell receptor (beta chain) was retrieved from a study of breast tumors, draining lymph nodes, adjacent tissues. Study results and limitations: That most tumor T cells come from lymph nodes remained unproven. Luminal-like breast cancer showed significantly greater tumor-nontumor repertoire similarity than basal-like breast cancer did. Tumor TCR diversity was below lymph nodes but above nontumor tissue.

TCRdb analysed the multiplex PCR reads with MiXCR anew, one entry per CDR3 protein. The data contain some 19,000 distinct CDR3 sequences, roughly 45% of them singletons. The CDR3 extends over 12 amino acids. Germline V gene data show CDR1 as WNHNN and CDR2 as SYGVQD (reference sequence). Deletions cut 6 bases from V and 4 bases from J, with 7 bases between. With respect to this clonotype: Its antigen remains unidentified.

This receptor was taken from a female donor with breast cancer. Some clones in this sample may be carry-over from other donors' samples. The chain is built from TRBV10-1 and TRBJ1-5; D gene unclear. Material: breast tumor tissue. The CDR3 DNA reads TGCGCCAGCAGGGAGGGAAATCAGCCCCAGCATTTT. Translation: CASREGNQPQHF.